This T cell receptor beta chain was sequenced in a study of technical replicates of blood from a few donors. Repertoires were generated with immunoSEQ multiplex PCR, while TCRdb's copy carries only in-frame clones and drops some. The sample gives about 84,000 clones, roughly 93% of which show up once; 0.24% is in the top ten. CDR1 and CDR2 from the germline V gene are SGHTA and FQGTGA. V lost 6 bases and J lost 0; bases outside the gene matches: 5. The CDR3 contains 17 residues. The sample consisted of T cells isolated from PBMCs. The V call is TRBV7-3, the J call TRBJ2-6; TRBD1 matches at 10 bases. This TCR came from a human donor in good health. This CDR3 is CASRRQGATSGANVLTF. For the CDR3, the DNA is TGTGCCAGCAGGAGACAGGGGGCAACCTCTGGGGCCAACGTCCTGACTTTC.